These 4 T cell receptor beta chains were sequenced from one sample in a study of blood T cell repertoires in COVID-19. TCRdb keeps only in-frame clones here, not all; method: immunoSEQ multiplex PCR. The sample lists approximately 70,000 clones; about four fifths were seen once. The specimen was peripheral blood. These receptors were obtained from an elderly woman with acute or convalescent COVID-19.

The V gene is TRBV4-1, the J gene TRBJ2-1, with D tentatively TRBD1 (6 bases). The germline V gene encodes CDR1 MGHRA and CDR2 YSYEKL. V was shortened by 1 base and J by 1 base, with 14 bases between the two germline ends. This CDR3 spans 17 amino acids. The CDR3, as DNA: TGCGCCAGCAGCCAAGCCTCACCGGGACAATCCTACAATGAGCAGTTCTTC. It translates to CASSQASPGQSYNEQFF.

V usage is TRBV5-4 and J usage is TRBJ2-3, with 8 bases aligning to TRBD2. From germline, CDR1 is SGHNT and CDR2 YYREEE (reference sequence). The V gene end was trimmed by 4 bases and the J gene end by 4 bases; junction bases not matched to a gene: 5. The CDR3 consists of 14 residues. In DNA form, the CDR3 reads TGTGCCAGCAGCCCGGGACTAGACCCAGATACGCAGTATTTT. Translated: CASSPGLDPDTQYF.

This chain joins TRBV12-3 or TRBV12-4 and TRBJ1-4; 8 bases fit TRBD1. The CDR3 is made up of 12 amino acids. J lost 10 bases, V lost 5 bases, and 3 bases had no gene match. The CDR3 is CASSPGQGKLFF. DNA for the CDR3: TGTGCCAGCAGTCCCGGACAGGGAAAACTGTTTTTT.

In this sample, this clone turned up a few times. This sequence joins TRBV6-5 and TRBJ2-2, with 7 nucleotides matching TRBD1. Per the germline V gene, CDR1 is MNHEY and CDR2 is SVGAGI. The J segment lost 6 bases and the V segment lost 10 bases, leaving 14 bases of the junction unmatched. This CDR3 spans 15 amino acids. The CDR3 DNA is TGTGCCACTCCACCCGACAGGGTAAACTCCGGGGAGCTGTTTTTT. Translation: CATPPDRVNSGELFF.